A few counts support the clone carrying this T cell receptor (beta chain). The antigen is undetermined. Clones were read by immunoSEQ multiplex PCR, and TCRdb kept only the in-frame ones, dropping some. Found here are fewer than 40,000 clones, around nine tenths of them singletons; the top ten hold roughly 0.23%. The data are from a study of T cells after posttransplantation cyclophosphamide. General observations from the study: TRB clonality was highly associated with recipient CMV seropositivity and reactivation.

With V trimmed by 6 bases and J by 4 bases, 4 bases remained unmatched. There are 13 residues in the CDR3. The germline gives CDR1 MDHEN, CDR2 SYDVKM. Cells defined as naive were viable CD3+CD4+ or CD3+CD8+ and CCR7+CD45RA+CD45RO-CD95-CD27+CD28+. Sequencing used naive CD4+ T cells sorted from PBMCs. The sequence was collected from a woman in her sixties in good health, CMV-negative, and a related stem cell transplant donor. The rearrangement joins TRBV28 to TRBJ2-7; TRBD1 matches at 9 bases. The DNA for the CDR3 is TGTGCCAGCAGGCTACAGGGGGCTTACGAGCAGTACTTC. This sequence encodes CASRLQGAYEQYF.